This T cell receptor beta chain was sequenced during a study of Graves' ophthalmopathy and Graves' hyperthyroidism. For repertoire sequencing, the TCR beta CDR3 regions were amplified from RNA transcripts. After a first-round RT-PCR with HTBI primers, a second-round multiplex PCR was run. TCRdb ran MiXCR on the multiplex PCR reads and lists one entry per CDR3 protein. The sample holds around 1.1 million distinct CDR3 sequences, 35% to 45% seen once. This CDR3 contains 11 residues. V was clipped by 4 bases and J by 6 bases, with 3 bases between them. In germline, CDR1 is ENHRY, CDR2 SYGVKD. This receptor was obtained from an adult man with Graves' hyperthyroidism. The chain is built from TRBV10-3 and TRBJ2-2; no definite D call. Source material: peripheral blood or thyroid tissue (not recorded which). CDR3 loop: CAISGPGELFF. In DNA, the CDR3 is TGTGCCATCAGTGGCCCCGGGGAGCTGTTTTTT.